Included here is one TCR beta chain sequence, with context. Under the authors' procedure: The assay estimated nucleated cells by amplifying reference gene primers. Clones were read by immunoSEQ multiplex PCR, and TCRdb kept only the in-frame ones, dropping some. V and J calls and clone size come straight from that table; D and trimming were deduced from the DNA. The sample records approximately 200,000 clones, just under 90% being singletons. The data stem from a study of blood T cell repertoires in COVID-19. Germline CDR1 reads GTSNPN; CDR2 reads SVGIG (reference sequence). The CDR3 has 14 residues. The V gene lost 0 bases and the J gene lost 3 bases, with 8 bases spanning the gap. All recovered Cohort 3 donors got two negative PCRs, got clearance, or saw symptom resolution.

The chain links TRBV30 to TRBJ1-4, with D possibly TRBD1 on 5 matching bases. This clonotype was sampled from a man younger than 45 who had recovered from COVID-19. Material: PBMCs or T cells enriched from blood (not recorded which). CDR3 sequence: CAWSVGAANEKLFF. As DNA, the CDR3 is TGTGCCTGGAGTGTAGGGGCGGCTAATGAAAAACTGTTTTTT.